One and the same sample provided the 15 T cell receptor beta chains below, sequenced in a study of control samples from healthy donors and cancer patients (dated by TCRdb to the early 2020s). The library was generated by the immunoSEQ multiplex PCR assay. In TCRdb, the immuneACCESS table is reduced to in-frame sequences with V and J assigned. These tables do not hold every clone; where another copy was compared, an unresolved V gene accounts for under half, and the others remain unexplained. Counted in this sample were roughly 100,000 clones; around 89% of them appeared once. The ten largest clonotypes hold about 19% of the sample. Sample: PBMCs. The receptor set was obtained from a man aged 55 to 69 with lung cancer.

The gene calls are TRBV3-1 (or the pseudogene TRBV3-2) and TRBJ2-1; 9 nucleotides line up with TRBD2. Trimming at V came to 1 base and at J to 4 bases, leaving 8 bases not matched to a gene. CDR3 size: 17 residues. Germline V gene sequence: CDR1 LGHDT, CDR2 YNNKEL (reference sequence). CDR3 DNA sequence: TGTGCCAGCAGCCAAGGAACGGCGGGGGGGCCATACAATGAGCAGTTCTTC. It codes for CASSQGTAGGPYNEQFF.

The chain recombines TRBV7-2 with TRBJ2-5; TRBD2 is a possible D gene (5 bases). Trimming left V 4 bases short and J 6 bases short, with 21 bases between. This CDR3 is built from 16 residues. Germline-derived CDR1 and CDR2 are SGHTA and FQGNSA. The CDR3 loop reads CASSSPRGRVTQTQYF. The CDR3 bases are TGTGCCAGCAGCTCCCCGCGCGGGCGGGTCACCCAGACCCAGTACTTC.

V is TRBV19 and J is TRBJ2-2, with D unresolved. Germline V lookup: CDR1 LNHDA, CDR2 SQIVND (reference sequence). CDR3 size: 13 residues. Trimming removed 6 bases from V and 0 bases from J, with 5 bases in between. The CDR3 sequence: CASSKANTGELFF. As DNA, the CDR3 is TGTGCCAGTAGCAAAGCGAACACCGGGGAGCTGTTTTTT. Together with reference TRBV19 and TRBJ2-2, the CDR3 gives the full variable domain: DGGITQSPKYLFRKEGQNVTLSCEQNLNHDAMYWYRQDPGQGLRLIYYSQIVNDFQKGDIAEGYSVSREKKESFPLTVTSAQKNPTAFYLCASSKANTGELFFGEGSRLTVL.

The count of this clone is one. This chain uses TRBV21-1 with TRBJ1-2. TRBV21-1 is given as a pseudogene. The CDR3 is 14 residues long. The CDR3 nucleotides are TGTGCCAGCAGCAAAGCTGGCGTCCTCTATGGCTACACCTTC. Its protein product is CASSKAGVLYGYTF.

The chain employs TRBV19 and TRBJ1-6; possibly TRBD1 for D (6 bases). V was shortened by 10 bases and J by 6 bases, with 16 bases between the two germline ends. Germline V gene sequence: CDR1 LNHDA, CDR2 SQIVND (reference sequence). The CDR3 sequence is 14 residues long. CDR3 residues: CATRTEFFNSPLHF. The CDR3 coding sequence is TGTGCCACCAGGACAGAATTTTTTAATTCACCCCTCCACTTT.

The gene calls are TRBV5-1 and TRBJ2-2, with D tentatively TRBD2 (6 bases). Trimming left V 0 bases short and J 0 bases short, with 9 bases between. Germline values: CDR1 SGHRS, CDR2 YFSETQ. This CDR3 contains 16 residues. The CDR3 DNA reads TGCGCCAGCAGCTTGGCCGCGGGGTCGAACACCGGGGAGCTGTTTTTT. Encoded protein: CASSLAAGSNTGELFF.

The chain employs TRBV27 and TRBJ1-6; 11 bases fit TRBD1. Trimming removed 8 bases from V and 8 bases from J; junction bases left unmatched: 11. CDR1 and CDR2 (germline): MNHEY, SMNVEV (reference sequence). The CDR3 consists of 16 residues. CDR3 protein: CASSFLWGQGDSPLHF. The CDR3, as DNA: TGTGCCAGCTCGTTTTTATGGGGACAGGGGGATTCACCCCTCCACTTT.

This clone was recorded once. The gene calls are TRBV7-9 and TRBJ2-3; 7 bases align to TRBD1. Trimming removed 4 bases from V and 2 bases from J; junction bases left unmatched: 6. The V gene's germline CDR1 is SEHNR and CDR2 FQNEAQ (reference sequence). The length of the CDR3 is 15 residues. This CDR3 reads CASSSPGQNTDTQYF. CDR3 sequence (DNA): TGTGCCAGCAGCTCCCCGGGACAGAACACAGATACGCAGTATTTT.

This chain joins TRBV13 and TRBJ2-1, with D maybe TRBD2 (5 bases). The V gene lost 5 bases and the J gene lost 9 bases, with 11 bases spanning the gap. The CDR3 has 12 residues. Germline loops: CDR1 PRHDT, CDR2 FYEKMQ (reference sequence). CDR3 in amino acids: CASSPGGGEQFF. The CDR3 nucleotides read TGTGCCAGCAGCCCCGGCGGAGGTGAGCAGTTCTTC.

This clone was seen only a few times. The rearrangement links TRBV6-5 to TRBJ1-2, with 11 bases fitting TRBD1. The CDR3 totals 15 residues. The V gene's germline CDR1 is MNHEY and CDR2 SVGAGI. The J segment lost 7 bases and the V segment lost 2 bases, leaving 6 bases of the junction unmatched. CDR3 DNA sequence: TGTGCCAGCAGTTACCAGCGGACAGGGGGCAGTGGCTACACCTTC. Protein product: CASSYQRTGGSGYTF.

The CDR3 nucleotides read TGTGCCAGCTCACCATCCAGGCTAGCAAGAGAGACCCAGTACTTC. Its translation is CASSPSRLARETQYF. This chain connects TRBV18 to TRBJ2-5, with D maybe TRBD2 (5 bases). The CDR3 is 15 amino acids. From germline, CDR1 is KGHSH and CDR2 LQKENI. Trimming removed 2 bases at V and 4 bases at J, with 14 bases between.

V usage is TRBV7-6 and J usage is TRBJ1-3; no reliable D call. The CDR3 length is 14 residues. Germline V gene sequence: CDR1 SGHVS, CDR2 FNYEAQ. Deletions cut 2 bases from V and 6 bases from J, with 11 bases between. In DNA, the CDR3 is TGTGCCAGCAGCTTAACAAGAGAGCTAAACACCATATATTTT. Translating gives CASSLTRELNTIYF.

Written as DNA, the CDR3 is TGTGCCAGCAGTGGGAGGGCGAACACCGGGGAGCTGTTTTTT. Amino acids: CASSGRANTGELFF. The gene calls are TRBV6-4 and TRBJ2-2; possibly TRBD2 for D (6 bases). The CDR3 totals 14 residues. Germline V gene lookup returns CDR1 MRHNA and CDR2 SNTAGT. Trimming pared 4 bases from V and 0 bases from J, leaving 6 bases between.

The chain links TRBV10-3 to TRBJ1-5; D may be TRBD1 (6 bases). The CDR3 runs 15 residues. The germline V gene encodes CDR1 ENHRY and CDR2 SYGVKD. V was cut by 0 bases and J by 0 bases, with 6 bases left in between. The DNA of the CDR3 is TGTGCCATCAGTGAGTCGGACAGTAGCAATCAGCCCCAGCATTTT. Translating gives CAISESDSSNQPQHF.

This chain uses TRBV2 with TRBJ1-4; maybe TRBD1 (6 bases). Per germline, CDR1 SNHLY and CDR2 FYNNEI. CDR3 length: 13 amino acids. V was trimmed by 8 bases and J by 4 bases, leaving 11 bases between them. CDR3 loop: CASVRRGNEKLFF. DNA of the CDR3: TGTGCCAGCGTACGCAGGGGTAATGAAAAACTGTTTTTT.